The clone carrying this TCR beta chain was counted only a few times. The antigen is unknown. Libraries were prepared by immunoSEQ multiplex PCR; TCRdb keeps only in-frame clonotypes and omits some of them. The data show some 73,000 clones, less than 85% seen once. This sample is part of a study of radiotherapy plus CTLA-4 blockade in lung cancer. Study-wide results and caveats: The best prediction of response reportedly came from early blood T cell clone dynamics, with interferon-beta. Expansion of tumor-derived TCR clones was observed in blood after radiotherapy plus ipilimumab.

Treatment of patients with chemo-refractory metastatic non-small-cell lung cancer consisted of focal radiation plus CTLA-4 blockade with ipilimumab. This clonotype originated in a human donor with non-small cell lung cancer who had stable disease on radiotherapy plus ipilimumab. The sample in question was peripheral blood, obtained from a patient treated with radiotherapy plus ipilimumab.

Written as DNA, the CDR3 is TGTGCCAGCAGCGTAGCGGGGGGATCCGGGGAGCTGTTTTTT. It specifies CASSVAGGSGELFF. The rearrangement uses TRBV9 and TRBJ2-2, with 7 bases fitting TRBD2. The trim removed 0 bases at V and 6 bases at J, leaving 2 bases unmatched. CDR3 length: 14 residues. The germline CDR1 and CDR2 sequences are SGDLS and YYNGEE.